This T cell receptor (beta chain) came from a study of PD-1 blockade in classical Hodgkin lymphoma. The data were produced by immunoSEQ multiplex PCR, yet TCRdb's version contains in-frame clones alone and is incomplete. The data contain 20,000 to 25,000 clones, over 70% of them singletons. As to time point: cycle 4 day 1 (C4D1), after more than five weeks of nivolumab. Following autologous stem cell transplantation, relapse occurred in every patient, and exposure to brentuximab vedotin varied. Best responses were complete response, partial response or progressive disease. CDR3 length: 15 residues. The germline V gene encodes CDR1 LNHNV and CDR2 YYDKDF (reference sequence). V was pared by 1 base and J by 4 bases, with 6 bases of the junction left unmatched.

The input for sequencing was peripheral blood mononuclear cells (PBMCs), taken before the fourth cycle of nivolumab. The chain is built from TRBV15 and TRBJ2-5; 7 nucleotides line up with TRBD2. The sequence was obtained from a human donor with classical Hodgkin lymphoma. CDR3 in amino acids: CATSRGDYSVETQYF. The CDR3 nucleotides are TGTGCCACCAGCAGAGGGGACTACTCCGTAGAGACCCAGTACTTC.